One and the same sample provided the 10 T cell receptor beta chains below, sequenced in a study of metastatic and nonmetastatic thyroid tumors. All patients were untreated before thyroid surgery. Through MiXCR, TCRdb re-clonotyped the PCR reads. The table includes 15,000 or so clones, around 13% detected once. Sequencing was carried out using blood. The receptors derive from a female donor with papillary thyroid cancer or a benign thyroid nodule (not recorded which). Some clones in this sample may be carry-over from other donors' samples.

In this sample, this clone is medium-sized. The V gene is TRBV28, the J gene TRBJ2-7, with TRBD1 matching 10 bases. Losses at the gene ends were 5 bases for V and 0 bases for J; bases not matched to a gene: 1. From germline, CDR1 is MDHEN and CDR2 SYDVKM. The CDR3 length is 14 residues. DNA for the CDR3: TGTGCCAGCAGTAGGACAGGGGGCTCCTACGAGCAGTACTTC. Translation gives CASSRTGGSYEQYF. Full variable domain (missing parts from reference TRBV28 and TRBJ2-7): DVKVTQSSRYLVKRTGEKVFLECVQDMDHENMFWYRQDPGLGLRLIYFSYDVKMKEKGDIPEGYSVSREKKERFSLILESASTNQTSMYLCASSRTGGSYEQYFGPGTRLTVT.

This clone was recorded at least ten times. The V call is TRBV20-1, the J call TRBJ2-1; TRBD1 matches at 9 bases. CDR3 length: 15 amino acids. V trimming: 1 base; J trimming: 3 bases; junction bases outside the gene matches: 4. Germline-derived CDR1 and CDR2 are DFQATT and SNEGSKA (reference sequence). CDR3 loop: CSARVDRGVYNEQFF. The DNA of the CDR3 is TGCAGTGCTAGAGTGGACAGGGGCGTCTACAATGAGCAGTTCTTC.

The chain couples TRBV2 to TRBJ2-7, with TRBD2 identical over 10 bases. V shed 2 bases, J shed 3 bases, and the junction held 4 bases outside the gene matches. Germline-derived CDR1 and CDR2 are SNHLY and FYNNEI. CDR3 length: 15 residues. CDR3 region: CASSERLAGGYEQYF. The CDR3 nucleotides read TGTGCCAGCAGTGAAAGATTAGCGGGAGGCTACGAGCAGTACTTC.

By sample share, this clone is medium-sized. This sequence joins TRBV19 and TRBJ2-6; no firm D call. CDR3 length: 15 amino acids. Per germline, CDR1 LNHDA and CDR2 SQIVND (reference sequence). Trimming took off 1 base at V and 0 bases at J, with 4 bases between the two ends. DNA for the CDR3: TGTGCCAGTAGTATAGGGAACTCTGGGGCCAACGTCCTGACTTTC. Protein product: CASSIGNSGANVLTF.

This clone ranks as medium-sized. The V call is TRBV19, the J call TRBJ2-7, with D tentatively TRBD1 (6 bases). Germline V gene data show CDR1 as LNHDA and CDR2 as SQIVND (reference sequence). The V end was cut by 3 bases, the J end by 7 bases, with 13 bases between. The CDR3 runs 13 residues. The CDR3 DNA reads TGTGCCAGTAGTATCTCGGGACAACAGGAGCAGTACTTC. This codes for CASSISGQQEQYF. The whole variable domain, remainder taken from reference TRBV19 and TRBJ2-7, is DGGITQSPKYLFRKEGQNVTLSCEQNLNHDAMYWYRQDPGQGLRLIYYSQIVNDFQKGDIAEGYSVSREKKESFPLTVTSAQKNPTAFYLCASSISGQQEQYFGPGTRLTVT.

The chain links TRBV13 to TRBJ1-3; D gene unclear. The CDR3 loop spans 15 amino acids. Germline values: CDR1 PRHDT, CDR2 FYEKMQ (reference sequence). The germline V and J ends were trimmed by 1 base and 8 bases, with 15 bases remaining between them. In DNA, the CDR3 is TGTGCCAGCAGCTTAGCCCCAGCGGAGAAGGACACCATATATTTT. Translation gives CASSLAPAEKDTIYF.

To note about this clone: Relative to the germline gene, one junction end is altered; a read error may explain this. The rearrangement links TRBV18 to TRBJ1-1; 10 positions match TRBD1. The germline V gene encodes CDR1 KGHSH and CDR2 LQKENI. This CDR3 comprises 14 residues. CDR3 region: CAGSTGQGFTEAFF. The CDR3 bases are TGTGCCGGCTCAACGGGACAGGGGTTCACTGAAGCTTTCTTT. Filled out from reference TRBV18 and TRBJ1-1, the complete variable domain reads NAGVMQNPRHLVRRRGQEARLRCSPMKGHSHVYWYRQLPEEGLKFMVYLQKENIIDESGMPKERFSAEFPKEGPSILRIQQVVRGDSAAYFCAGSTGQGFTEAFFGQGTRLTVV.

The chain couples TRBV19 to TRBJ2-2, with 7 bases that match TRBD1. V lost 4 bases to trimming and J lost 0 bases; unmatched junction nucleotides: 5. Germline-derived CDR1 and CDR2 are LNHDA and SQIVND (reference sequence). The CDR3 totals 16 residues. The chain's CDR3 is CASSNPGTANTGELFF. DNA of the CDR3: TGTGCCAGTAGTAACCCCGGGACAGCGAACACCGGGGAGCTGTTTTTT.

This clone was counted only a few times. A much larger clonotype is one base distant, so this may be a read error. The J gene is TRBJ2-7, the V gene TRBV3-1; TRBD2 might be the D (5 bases). The CDR3 sequence is 14 residues long. The ends were cut back, 4 bases at V and 6 bases at J, with 16 bases in the middle. CDR1 and CDR2 from the germline V gene are LGHDT and YNNKEL (reference sequence). The CDR3 nucleotides read TGTGCCAGCAGCCGTCCTGGCCTAGCAAGCGAGCAGTACTTC. Encoded protein: CASSRPGLASEQYF.

This clone has only one observation. The V call is TRBV15, the J call TRBJ1-1; no clear D. Germline V gene lookup returns CDR1 LNHNV and CDR2 YYDKDF (reference sequence). V lost 10 bases, J lost 4 bases, and 19 bases lay in between. CDR3 length: 14 residues. In DNA, the CDR3 is TGTGCCATTAGCAGGCGGAGAGCAGGCACTGAAGCTTTCTTT. Protein product: CAISRRRAGTEAFF.